Shown below are 26 T cell receptor beta chains from a single sample sequenced in a study of T cells after yellow fever vaccination. TCRdb reprocessed the 5' RACE reads with MiXCR, giving one entry per CDR3 protein. The table has about 630,000 distinct CDR3 sequences, about 12% seen once; the top ten hold 15%. The sequences come from PBMCs, collected on the day of the yellow fever booster vaccination. The receptors were sampled from a man younger than 45 who received the YFV17D yellow fever vaccine.

This clonotype appeared a few times. V and J are TRBV29-1 and TRBJ2-7; 12 bases line up with TRBD1. V gave up 6 bases and J gave up 5 bases; unmatched junction bases: 11. This CDR3 is 15 amino acids long. The germline gives CDR1 SQVTM, CDR2 ANQGSEA. The CDR3 DNA follows: TGCAGCGTGACCAGGTGGGGACAGGGGGCTAACGAGCAGTACTTC. Protein sequence: CSVTRWGQGANEQYF.

The J gene is TRBJ2-7, the V gene TRBV20-1; 7 bases line up with TRBD2. Trimming cost V 4 bases and J 2 bases; bases outside gene matches: 2. Germline V gene data show CDR1 as DFQATT and CDR2 as SNEGSKA (reference sequence). The length of the CDR3 is 12 residues. The CDR3 here is CSATGGPYEQYF. Written as DNA, the CDR3 is TGCAGTGCTACGGGAGGACCCTACGAGCAGTACTTC.

The V gene is TRBV20-1, the J gene TRBJ1-2; no clear D. Deletions cut 1 base from V and 6 bases from J, with 9 bases between. CDR3 size: 12 residues. The germline CDR1 and CDR2 sequences are DFQATT and SNEGSKA (reference sequence). CDR3 amino acids: CSARGGLDGYTF. The CDR3 DNA follows: TGCAGTGCTAGAGGGGGTTTGGATGGCTACACCTTC.

The chain combines TRBV7-9 with TRBJ2-7; D is perhaps TRBD1 (5 bases). Looked up from germline, CDR1 is SEHNR and CDR2 is FQNEAQ (reference sequence). V lost 5 bases to trimming and J lost 6 bases, with 14 bases between them. The CDR3 has 13 residues. The CDR3, as DNA: TGTGCCAGCAGCCAAACCACAACAGGCGAGCAGTACTTC. It yields the protein CASSQTTTGEQYF.

This clonotype was seen only a few times. The chain uses TRBV7-2 and TRBJ2-7, with a weak D call TRBD1 (6 bases). V was pared by 8 bases and J by 2 bases, with 13 bases between. The CDR3 consists of 13 residues. Germline lookup yields CDR1 SGHTA and CDR2 FQGNSA. The CDR3 reads CASGGAGPYEQYF. The CDR3 DNA follows: TGTGCCAGCGGGGGCGCCGGACCCTACGAGCAGTACTTC.

This clonotype turned up a few times. V is TRBV27 and J is TRBJ2-1; D may correspond to TRBD1 or TRBD2 (5 bases each). V was cut by 3 bases and J by 5 bases, with 11 bases left in between. Germline assignment: CDR1 MNHEY and CDR2 SMNVEV (reference sequence). The CDR3 runs 14 residues. This CDR3 is CASSLTDGNNEQFF. CDR3 nucleotides: TGTGCCAGCAGTTTGACAGACGGGAACAATGAGCAGTTCTTC.

This clonotype is termed medium-sized. The CDR3: CSVKGPNTGELFF. Here the CDR3 DNA reads TGCAGCGTTAAGGGACCTAACACCGGGGAGCTGTTTTTT. The chain carries TRBV29-1 and TRBJ2-2, with D possibly called TRBD1 or TRBD2 (5 bases each). Looked up from germline, CDR1 is SQVTM and CDR2 is ANQGSEA. V gave up 5 bases and J gave up 2 bases, with 9 bases separating them. The CDR3 has 13 amino acids.

This chain joins TRBV12-3 or TRBV12-4 and TRBJ2-3, with D hard to call. CDR3 size: 17 residues. V was trimmed by 5 bases and J by 3 bases, leaving 21 bases between them. This CDR3 is CASSPTPISMGTDTQYF. In DNA form, the CDR3 reads TGTGCCAGCAGTCCCACTCCCATTAGCATGGGTACAGATACGCAGTATTTT.

CDR3 protein: CASSFRTGYEQFF. CDR3 sequence (DNA): TGCGCCAGCAGCTTCAGGACAGGGTATGAGCAGTTCTTC. The V call is TRBV5-1, the J call TRBJ2-1, with 8 bases that match TRBD1. The V segment lost 2 bases and the J segment 8 bases; nucleotides outside the gene matches: 3. Germline V gene sequence: CDR1 SGHRS, CDR2 YFSETQ. This CDR3 is 13 amino acids long.

The chain is built from TRBV19 and TRBJ2-5; 13 bases are shared with TRBD2. This CDR3 region has 15 residues. The germline CDR1 and CDR2 sequences are LNHDA and SQIVND (reference sequence). V gave up 6 bases and J gave up 2 bases; unmatched junction bases: 3. CDR3 in DNA: TGTGCCAGTAGATGGACTAGCGGGAGACAAGAGACCCAGTACTTC. Amino acids: CASRWTSGRQETQYF.

A few counts support this clonotype. This rearrangement joins TRBV5-1 to TRBJ1-4; D is undetermined. V lost 0 bases, J lost 8 bases, and 11 bases lay in between. The CDR3 consists of 14 residues. CDR1 SGHRS and CDR2 YFSETQ come from the germline V gene. The CDR3 protein is CASSLGRSGEKLFF. The CDR3 DNA sequence: TGCGCCAGCAGCTTGGGACGAAGCGGGGAAAAACTGTTTTTT.

This clonotype has a handful of counts. The CDR3 sequence: CASRDGTDSFQYF. DNA for the CDR3: TGTGCCAGCAGGGACGGGACTGATTCATTCCAGTACTTC. The chain recombines TRBV12-3 or TRBV12-4 with TRBJ2-5; maybe TRBD2 (6 bases). The CDR3 spans 13 residues. Trimming pared 6 bases from V and 10 bases from J, leaving 18 bases between.

The table lists this clonotype with a few counts. The CDR3 coding sequence is TGTGCCAGCAGCTTTGGCGCCGGTCAAAGCTCCTACAATGAGCAGTTCTTC. Translating gives CASSFGAGQSSYNEQFF. V usage is TRBV7-9 and J usage is TRBJ2-1; unclear D gene. CDR3 length equals 17 residues. The V end was cut by 3 bases, the J end by 0 bases, with 15 bases between. In germline, CDR1 is SEHNR, CDR2 FQNEAQ (reference sequence).

This clonotype was recorded a few times. This chain connects TRBV5-1 to TRBJ2-2; D not resolved. CDR1 is SGHRS and CDR2 is YFSETQ in the germline V gene. The V end lost 1 base, the J end lost 0 bases, and 10 bases lay between the germline ends. The CDR3 extends over 16 amino acids. The DNA of the CDR3 is TGCGCCAGCAGCTTGTGGCTCAACGCGAACACCGGGGAGCTGTTTTTT. Translated, it gives CASSLWLNANTGELFF. Variable domain in full (rest from reference TRBV5-1 and TRBJ2-2): KAGVTQTPRYLIKTRGQQVTLSCSPISGHRSVSWYQQTPGQGLQFLFEYFSETQRNKGNFPGRFSGRQFSNSRSEMNVSTLELGDSALYLCASSLWLNANTGELFFGEGSRLTVL.

The genes are TRBV2 and TRBJ2-7; possibly TRBD1 or TRBD2 for D (5 bases each). Trimming pared 6 bases from V and 5 bases from J, leaving 17 bases between. The CDR3 length is 14 residues. Germline lookup yields CDR1 SNHLY and CDR2 FYNNEI. This chain's CDR3 is CASSHRGSVNEQYF. In DNA, the CDR3 is TGTGCCAGCAGCCACCGGGGCTCGGTTAACGAGCAGTACTTC.

This clonotype was recorded a few times. DNA of the CDR3: TGTGCCAGCAGCTTAGGGGCTAGCGGGATCAATGAGCAGTTCTTC. Its translation is CASSLGASGINEQFF. The chain joins TRBV7-8 to TRBJ2-1, with 9 bases matching TRBD2. The V gene end was trimmed by 1 base and the J gene end by 6 bases; junction bases not matched to a gene: 4. The CDR3 totals 15 residues. Germline V gene data show CDR1 as SGHVS and CDR2 as FQNEAQ.

The rearrangement links TRBV4-3 to TRBJ1-5; D uncertain. V was shortened by 0 bases and J by 5 bases, with 8 bases between the two germline ends. The germline gives CDR1 LGHNA, CDR2 YSLEER. The CDR3 runs 14 residues. CDR3 amino acids: CASSQDDGYQPQHF. CDR3 DNA sequence: TGCGCCAGCAGCCAAGATGACGGTTATCAGCCCCAGCATTTT.

This clonotype has a handful of counts. V usage is TRBV15 and J usage is TRBJ1-4; 7 bases line up with TRBD1. Germline loops: CDR1 LNHNV, CDR2 YYDKDF (reference sequence). The V segment lost 0 bases and the J segment 0 bases; nucleotides outside the gene matches: 4. This CDR3 has 17 residues. CDR3 amino acids: CATSREGTGATNEKLFF. CDR3 DNA: TGTGCCACCAGCAGAGAGGGAACAGGGGCAACTAATGAAAAACTGTTTTTT.

The chain has TRBV7-9 and TRBJ1-1; D perhaps matches TRBD1 (5 bases). Germline CDR1 reads SEHNR; CDR2 reads FQNEAQ (reference sequence). The CDR3 has 15 amino acids. V shed 0 bases and J shed 3 bases, with 11 bases lying between them. The CDR3 spells CASSLALGGDTEAFF. In DNA, the CDR3 is TGTGCCAGCAGCTTAGCGCTCGGGGGGGACACTGAAGCTTTCTTT.

This clonotype occurred many times. The chain carries TRBV4-2 and TRBJ1-1, with 8 bases aligning to TRBD1. Germline CDR1 LGHNA, CDR2 YNFKEQ. The CDR3 contains 14 residues. V shed 4 bases and J 4 bases; nucleotides not matched to a gene: 5. The CDR3 DNA sequence: TGTGCCAGCAGCCCCGACAGGGGATCCACTGAAGCTTTCTTT. As protein: CASSPDRGSTEAFF.

This clonotype occurred many times. J is TRBJ1-5 and V is TRBV9, with 9 bases identical to TRBD1. Unmatched junction bases numbered 2, after V lost 3 bases and J lost 4 bases. The CDR3 is 14 amino acids. Looked up from germline, CDR1 is SGDLS and CDR2 is YYNGEE. The CDR3 DNA reads as TGTGCCAGCAGCGCCGGACAGGGGAATCAGCCCCAGCATTTT. This gives the protein CASSAGQGNQPQHF.

This chain uses TRBV7-2 with TRBJ2-1; 13 nucleotides line up with TRBD2. The junction had 5 bases not matched to a gene; V was cut back by 5 bases and J by 7 bases. The length of the CDR3 is 15 residues. Germline V gene data show CDR1 as SGHTA and CDR2 as FQGNSA. DNA of the CDR3: TGTGCCAGCAGCCGTCAACTAGCGGGAGGGAATGAGCAGTTCTTC. Translated, it gives CASSRQLAGGNEQFF. Full variable domain (missing parts from reference TRBV7-2 and TRBJ2-1): GAGVSQSPSNKVTEKGKDVELRCDPISGHTALYWYRQSLGQGLEFLIYFQGNSAPDKSGLPSDRFSAERTGGSVSTLTIQRTQQEDSAVYLCASSRQLAGGNEQFFGPGTRLTVL.

This clonotype was detected a few times. V is TRBV27 and J is TRBJ2-7; D might be TRBD1 or TRBD2, each matching 9 bases. Deletions cut 3 bases from V and 7 bases from J, with 16 bases between. Germline V lookup: CDR1 MNHEY, CDR2 SMNVEV (reference sequence). This CDR3 has 14 residues. CDR3 amino acids: CASSFLAGTGEQYF. The CDR3 nucleotides read TGTGCCAGCAGTTTTCTAGCGGGGACAGGGGAGCAGTACTTC.

This clonotype was seen a few times. This chain uses TRBV20-1 with TRBJ1-1; no clear D gene. CDR3 length: 13 residues. CDR1 is DFQATT and CDR2 is SNEGSKA in the germline V gene (reference sequence). The germline V and J ends were trimmed by 3 bases and 1 base, with 9 bases remaining between them. The CDR3 loop is CSASYTANTEAFF. The CDR3 nucleotides are TGCAGTGCTAGTTATACAGCGAACACTGAAGCTTTCTTT.

This clonotype was recorded a few times. Its ends do not fully match the called genes, so a read error is possible. J is TRBJ1-2 and V is TRBV20-1, with 9 nucleotides matching TRBD1. CDR1 DFQATT and CDR2 SNEGSKA come from the germline V gene (reference sequence). The CDR3 has 16 amino acids. CDR3 DNA sequence: TGCTGTGCTAGATCCAAAGGAGGACAGGGGCTTACTGGCTACACCTTC. The encoded protein is CCARSKGGQGLTGYTF.

This chain uses TRBV10-3 with TRBJ2-7, with D perhaps TRBD2 (6 bases). V lost 10 bases to trimming and J lost 3 bases, with 16 bases between them. Germline V gives CDR1 ENHRY, CDR2 SYGVKD. CDR3 size: 13 residues. The CDR3 region is CATRDGGDYEQYF. For the CDR3, the DNA is TGTGCCACTCGGGACGGGGGAGACTACGAGCAGTACTTC.